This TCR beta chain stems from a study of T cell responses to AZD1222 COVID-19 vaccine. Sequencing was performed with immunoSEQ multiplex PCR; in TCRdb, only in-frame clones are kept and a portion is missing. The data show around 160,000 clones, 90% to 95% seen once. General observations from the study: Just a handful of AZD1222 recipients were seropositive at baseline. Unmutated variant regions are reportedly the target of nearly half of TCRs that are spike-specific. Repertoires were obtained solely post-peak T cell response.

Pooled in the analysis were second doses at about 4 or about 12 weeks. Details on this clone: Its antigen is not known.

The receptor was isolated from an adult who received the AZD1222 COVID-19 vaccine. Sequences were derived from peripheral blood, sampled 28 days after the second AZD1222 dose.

The CDR3 nucleotides read TGCGCCAGCAGCCAAGACCTGGGGATCCTTAGAGGTTCACCCCTCCACTTT. Amino acid sequence: CASSQDLGILRGSPLHF. The chain combines TRBV4-1 with TRBJ1-6; D uncertain. Per germline, CDR1 MGHRA and CDR2 YSYEKL. V lost 0 bases and J 9 bases, leaving 18 bases between the germline ends. CDR3 length: 17 residues.